One sample yielded the 20 T cell receptor beta chains listed below, sequenced in a study of PD-1 blockade in classical Hodgkin lymphoma. Method: immunoSEQ multiplex PCR; TCRdb's copy keeps in-frame clones and lacks some. The sample includes approximately 22,000 clones, about 70% seen only once; the top ten take roughly 1.2%. The time point: cycle 4 day 1 (C4D1), after 6 weeks of nivolumab. Every patient experienced relapse after autologous stem cell transplantation, and brentuximab vedotin exposure varied. Magnetic negative selection purified CD4+ T cells from thawed PBMCs. Sequences were derived from CD4+ T cells from blood, sampled before the fourth cycle of nivolumab. The receptors stem from a human donor with classical Hodgkin lymphoma.

The CDR3 reads CASSDQGAYTEAFF. The CDR3 DNA reads as TGTGCCAGCAGTGACCAGGGGGCTTACACTGAAGCTTTCTTT. The chain uses TRBV25-1 and TRBJ1-1, with 8 bases identical to TRBD1. Germline V gives CDR1 MGHDK, CDR2 SYGVNS. The length of the CDR3 is 14 residues. V gave up 3 bases and J gave up 3 bases; unmatched junction bases: 3.

The table lists this clone with a few counts. The rearrangement links TRBV7-9 to TRBJ1-2, with TRBD1 matching 12 bases. V lost 2 bases to trimming and J lost 5 bases; unmatched junction nucleotides: 12. CDR3 length: 18 amino acids. The germline CDR1 and CDR2 sequences are SEHNR and FQNEAQ (reference sequence). CDR3 region: CASSLSAPGQGARYGYTF. The CDR3 DNA reads as TGTGCCAGCAGCTTATCAGCTCCGGGACAGGGGGCTCGATATGGCTACACCTTC. The full variable domain, rest sourced from reference TRBV7-9 and TRBJ1-2, is DTGVSQNPRHKITKRGQNVTFRCDPISEHNRLYWYRQTLGQGPEFLTYFQNEAQLEKSRLLSDRFSAERPKGSFSTLEIQRTEQGDSAMYLCASSLSAPGQGARYGYTFGSGTRLTVV.

The rearrangement uses TRBV2 and TRBJ1-1, with unresolved D. The V end was cut by 6 bases, the J end by 1 base, with 3 bases between. Germline values: CDR1 SNHLY, CDR2 FYNNEI. This CDR3 is built from 11 residues. CDR3 protein: CASRENTEAFF. DNA for the CDR3: TGTGCCAGCAGAGAGAACACTGAAGCTTTCTTT.

The chain is built from TRBV11-2 and TRBJ2-4, with TRBD1 as a possible D gene (5 bases). The V end was cut by 0 bases, the J end by 3 bases, with 15 bases between. This CDR3 spans 17 amino acids. Looked up from germline, CDR1 is SGHAT and CDR2 is FQNNGV. CDR3 protein: CASSLDWVRGVKNIQYF. In DNA, the CDR3 is TGTGCCAGCAGCTTAGATTGGGTTAGGGGTGTCAAAAACATTCAGTACTTC.

The chain joins TRBV27 to TRBJ1-1, with 7 bases fitting TRBD1. Germline V CDR1 and CDR2: MNHEY, SMNVEV (reference sequence). This CDR3 has 13 amino acids. Trimming cost V 8 bases and J 1 base; bases outside gene matches: 4. DNA of the CDR3: TGTGCCAGCTCAAGACAGGGGAACACTGAAGCTTTCTTT. This sequence encodes CASSRQGNTEAFF.

The V call is TRBV4-3, the J call TRBJ2-7; D might be TRBD1 or TRBD2, each matching 5 bases. CDR1 LGHNA and CDR2 YSLEER come from the germline V gene. Trimming took off 4 bases at V and 5 bases at J, with 15 bases between the two ends. The CDR3 runs to 14 residues. CDR3 amino acids: CASSRVGTPHEQYF. The CDR3 region has the DNA TGCGCCAGCAGCCGCGTGGGGACGCCCCACGAGCAGTACTTC.

The V and J genes are TRBV6-1 and TRBJ2-2; TRBD1 might be the D (6 bases). CDR1 MNHNS and CDR2 SASEGT come from the germline V gene. This CDR3 is built from 15 residues. The germline V and J ends were trimmed by 3 bases and 0 bases, with 8 bases remaining between them. CDR3 in DNA: TGTGCCAGCAGTGAGCCAGGGGCGAACACCGGGGAGCTGTTTTTT. It is translated as CASSEPGANTGELFF.

This rearrangement joins TRBV7-8 to TRBJ1-1, with D unclear. This CDR3 comprises 14 residues. V was trimmed by 4 bases and J by 3 bases, leaving 12 bases between them. The germline V gene encodes CDR1 SGHVS and CDR2 FQNEAQ. The CDR3 spells CASSSRTADTEAFF. The CDR3 nucleotides are TGTGCCAGCAGCTCGAGAACTGCAGACACTGAAGCTTTCTTT. The entire variable domain, with the rest obtained from reference TRBV7-8 and TRBJ1-1, is as follows: GAGVSQSPRYKVAKRGQDVALRCDPISGHVSLFWYQQALGQGPEFLTYFQNEAQLDKSGLPSDRFFAERPEGSVSTLKIQRTQQEDSAVYLCASSSRTADTEAFFGQGTRLTVV.

This chain joins TRBV27 and TRBJ1-4; D remains unclear. The CDR3 is 14 amino acids. V shed 3 bases and J shed 4 bases, with 9 bases lying between them. Germline CDR1 and CDR2: MNHEY and SMNVEV (reference sequence). CDR3 DNA: TGTGCCAGCAGTTTTGCGGGGAATAATGAAAAACTGTTTTTT. Its translation: CASSFAGNNEKLFF. Full variable domain (rest looked up from reference TRBV27 and TRBJ1-4): EAQVTQNPRYLITVTGKKLTVTCSQNMNHEYMSWYRQDPGLGLRQIYYSMNVEVTDKGDVPEGYKVSRKEKRNFPLILESPSPNQTSLYFCASSFAGNNEKLFFGSGTQLSVL.

This clone came up once. This rearrangement joins TRBV5-1 to TRBJ2-7, with 11 bases aligning to TRBD2. The CDR3 contains 16 residues. The junction had 5 bases not matched to a gene; V was cut back by 1 base and J by 2 bases. The germline V gene has CDR1 SGHRS and CDR2 YFSETQ. The CDR3 loop reads CASSLILAGGAYEQYF. The CDR3 DNA follows: TGCGCCAGCAGCTTGATCCTAGCGGGGGGAGCCTACGAGCAGTACTTC.

This rearrangement joins TRBV18 to TRBJ2-7; 8 bases agree with TRBD1. The CDR3 loop spans 14 amino acids. Trimming at V came to 5 bases and at J to 5 bases, leaving 8 bases not matched to a gene. Looked up from germline, CDR1 is KGHSH and CDR2 is LQKENI. The CDR3 protein is CASSILGQGDEQYF. The DNA for the CDR3 is TGTGCCAGCTCAATTCTAGGACAGGGTGACGAGCAGTACTTC.

The chain has TRBV14 and TRBJ1-6; D ambiguous. V was trimmed by 0 bases and J by 7 bases, leaving 10 bases between them. Per the germline V gene, CDR1 is SGHDN and CDR2 is FVKESK. This CDR3 is 15 amino acids long. CDR3 sequence reads: CASSQDLIGNSPLHF. CDR3 in DNA: TGTGCCAGCAGCCAAGATCTGATAGGAAATTCACCCCTCCACTTT.

The V gene is TRBV14, the J gene TRBJ2-2; 7 bases map to TRBD2. CDR3 length equals 18 residues. The V gene's germline CDR1 is SGHDN and CDR2 FVKESK. J lost 4 bases, V lost 3 bases, and 14 bases had no gene match. In DNA, the CDR3 is TGTGCCAGCAGCCACGCGGGAGCGAGACTAGGGGCCACCGGGGAGCTGTTTTTT. Residues: CASSHAGARLGATGELFF.

The CDR3 reads CASSPSIRSYEQYF. The CDR3 DNA is TGTGCCAGCTCCCCCTCTATAAGGTCCTACGAGCAGTACTTC. The chain employs TRBV18 and TRBJ2-7; D is uncertain. CDR1 is KGHSH and CDR2 is LQKENI in the germline V gene. The CDR3 contains 14 residues. V lost 6 bases, J lost 1 base, and 13 bases lay in between.

The chain employs TRBV11-2 and TRBJ1-3, with D possibly being TRBD1 (6 bases). Germline-derived CDR1 and CDR2 are SGHAT and FQNNGV. V gave up 5 bases and J gave up 0 bases, with 11 bases separating them. The CDR3 extends over 15 amino acids. CDR3 in amino acids: CASSQDRSSGNTIYF. In DNA, the CDR3 is TGTGCCAGCAGCCAAGACAGGAGCTCTGGAAACACCATATATTTT.

The V gene is TRBV7-8, the J gene TRBJ2-7; D is undetermined. V dropped 2 bases and J dropped 5 bases, with 19 bases sitting between them. There are 16 residues in the CDR3. Per the germline V gene, CDR1 is SGHVS and CDR2 is FQNEAQ. In DNA, the CDR3 is TGTGCCAGCAGCTTAAAAGGACGCGAGGCTCCTAACGAGCAGTACTTC. Protein product: CASSLKGREAPNEQYF.

This chain connects TRBV10-3 to TRBJ1-2; TRBD1 is a possible D gene (6 bases). The CDR3 is 16 residues long. The germline gives CDR1 ENHRY, CDR2 SYGVKD. Trimming shortened V by 2 bases and J by 4 bases, and 17 bases separated the two germline ends. CDR3 nucleotide sequence: TGTGCCATCAGTGAGGGTCTCGTGGGGGCGGGCTATGGCTACACCTTC. Translation gives CAISEGLVGAGYGYTF.

The chain uses TRBV28 and TRBJ2-6, with D hard to call. In germline, CDR1 is MDHEN, CDR2 SYDVKM. Trimming took 4 bases from V and 11 from J, leaving 21 bases between them. The CDR3 sequence is 16 residues long. The CDR3 reads CASSSPTGPPVDVLTF. For the CDR3, the DNA is TGTGCCAGCAGTTCCCCAACCGGACCCCCAGTCGACGTCCTGACTTTC.

This chain uses TRBV11-3 with TRBJ2-1, with D possibly being TRBD2 (5 bases). V was pared by 1 base and J by 4 bases, with 5 bases between. The CDR3 contains 13 residues. Looked up from germline, CDR1 is SGHNT and CDR2 is YENEEA. The CDR3 sequence is CASSLGGYNEQFF. The CDR3 nucleotides read TGTGCCAGCAGCTTAGGAGGGTACAATGAGCAGTTCTTC.

J is TRBJ1-1 and V is TRBV6-1; perhaps TRBD1 as D (5 bases). V was clipped by 2 bases and J by 11 bases, with 12 bases between them. CDR1 and CDR2 from the germline V gene are MNHNS and SASEGT. This CDR3 is 12 amino acids long. CDR3 region: CASSEWRGDAFF. As DNA, the CDR3 is TGTGCCAGCAGTGAATGGAGAGGGGACGCTTTCTTT.